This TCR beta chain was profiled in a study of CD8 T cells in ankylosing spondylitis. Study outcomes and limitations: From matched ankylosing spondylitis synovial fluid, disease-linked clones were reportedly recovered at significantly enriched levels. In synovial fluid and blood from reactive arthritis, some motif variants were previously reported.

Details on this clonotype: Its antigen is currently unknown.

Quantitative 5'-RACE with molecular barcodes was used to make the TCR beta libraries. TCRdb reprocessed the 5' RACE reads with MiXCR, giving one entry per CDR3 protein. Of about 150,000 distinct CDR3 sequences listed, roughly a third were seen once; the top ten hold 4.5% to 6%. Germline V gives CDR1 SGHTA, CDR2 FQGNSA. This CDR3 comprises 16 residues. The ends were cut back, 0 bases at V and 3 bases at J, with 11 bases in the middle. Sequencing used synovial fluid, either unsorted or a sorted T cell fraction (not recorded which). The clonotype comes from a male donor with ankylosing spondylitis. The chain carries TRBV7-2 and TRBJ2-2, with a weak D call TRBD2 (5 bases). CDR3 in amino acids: CASSLAGVFDTGELFF. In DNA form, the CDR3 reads TGTGCCAGCAGCTTAGCCGGGGTTTTTGACACCGGGGAGCTGTTTTTT.